This T cell receptor (beta chain) was observed in a study of a mutant IDH1 vaccine in newly diagnosed glioma. Profiled with immunoSEQ multiplex PCR; TCRdb holds only in-frame clones, not every one. The sample has about 56,000 clones, 70% to 85% seen once. Time point: week 47, end of study. Every vaccine dose comprised 300 ug of mutant IDH1 20-mer peptide plus topical imiquimod. Patients, over weeks 1, 3, 5, 7, 11, 15, 19 and 23, received a total of eight vaccinations. With respect to this clone: Its antigen is unknown.

The CDR3 sequence is 13 residues long. Germline V gene sequence: CDR1 GTSNPN, CDR2 SVGIG (reference sequence). With V trimmed by 3 bases and J by 7 bases, 7 bases remained unmatched. This chain connects TRBV30 to TRBJ2-7; 9 nucleotides agree with TRBD1. Sequenced material: PBMCs, taken from a glioma patient whose treatment included an IDH1 peptide vaccine. The TCR originated in a man aged 50 or older with glioma. CDR3 residues: CAWSRGTGREQYF. For the CDR3, the DNA is TGTGCCTGGAGCCGGGGGACAGGGAGAGAGCAGTACTTC.